Given below is one TCR beta chain in context. The CDR3 has 13 residues. The data were taken from a study of blood T cell repertoires in COVID-19. Across the study: The United States, Italy and Spain were the sources of the acute and convalescent COVID-19 samples. T cells, B-cell-depleted T cells, or PBMCs provided the cDNA or gDNA that served as material.

Original analysis: Counts of nucleated cells, estimated from reference gene primer amplification, were obtained. Produced via immunoSEQ multiplex PCR; TCRdb's table is partial and in-frame only. That table gives V, J and clone size, and the DNA gave D and trimming. The table records over 300,000 clones, around 90% of them present only once. The sequenced material came from peripheral blood. This TCR derives from a man aged 18 to 30 with active or convalescent COVID-19. The gene calls are TRBV21-1 and TRBJ2-2; the table names TRBD2, a call not compared with the DNA. TRBV21-1 is deemed a pseudogene. The CDR3 coding sequence is TGTGCCAGCAGCCCCCGGGAGTCCGGGGAGCTGTTTTTT. This sequence encodes CASSPRESGELFF.